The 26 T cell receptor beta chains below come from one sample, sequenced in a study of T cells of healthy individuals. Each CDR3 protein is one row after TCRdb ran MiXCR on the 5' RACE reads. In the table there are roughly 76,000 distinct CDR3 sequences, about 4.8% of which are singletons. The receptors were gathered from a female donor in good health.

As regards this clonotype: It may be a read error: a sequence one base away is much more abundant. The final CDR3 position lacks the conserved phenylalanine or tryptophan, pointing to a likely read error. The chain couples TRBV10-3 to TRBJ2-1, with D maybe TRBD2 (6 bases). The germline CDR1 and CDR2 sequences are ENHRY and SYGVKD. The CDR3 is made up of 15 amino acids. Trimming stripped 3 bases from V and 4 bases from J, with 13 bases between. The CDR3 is CAISDPGTEYNEQFL. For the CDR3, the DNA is TGTGCCATCAGTGATCCCGGGACTGAGTACAATGAGCAGTTCCTC.

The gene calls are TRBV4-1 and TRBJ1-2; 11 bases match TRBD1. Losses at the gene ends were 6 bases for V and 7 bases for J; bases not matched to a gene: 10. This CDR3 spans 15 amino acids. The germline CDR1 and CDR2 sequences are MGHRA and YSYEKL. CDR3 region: CASRGQGASDSGYTF. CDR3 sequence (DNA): TGCGCCAGCAGAGGACAGGGGGCGTCTGATTCTGGCTACACCTTC.

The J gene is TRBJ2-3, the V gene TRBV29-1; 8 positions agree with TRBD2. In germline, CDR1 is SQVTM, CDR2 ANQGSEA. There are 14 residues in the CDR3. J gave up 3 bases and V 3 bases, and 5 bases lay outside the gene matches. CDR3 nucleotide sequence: TGCAGCGTTGAGGCGGGGGGAGCAACAGATACGCAGTATTTT. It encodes CSVEAGGATDTQYF.

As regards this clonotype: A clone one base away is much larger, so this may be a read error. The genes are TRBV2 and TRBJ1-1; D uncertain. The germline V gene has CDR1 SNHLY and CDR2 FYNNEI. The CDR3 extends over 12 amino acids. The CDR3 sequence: CVSTESLPEAFF. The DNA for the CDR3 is TGTGTCAGCACGGAGAGTCTGCCTGAAGCTTTCTTT. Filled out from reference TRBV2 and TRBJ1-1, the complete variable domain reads EPEVTQTPSHQVTQMGQEVILRCVPISNHLYFYWYRQILGQKVEFLVSFYNNEISEKSEIFDDQFSVERPDGSNFTLKIRSTKLEDSAMYFCVSTESLPEAFFGQGTRLTVV.

CDR3 nucleotides: TGTGCCAGCAGTTTCGGGGGTAACGAGCAGTACTTC. Translation gives CASSFGGNEQYF. The chain is built from TRBV27 and TRBJ2-7; a weak D match, TRBD2 (6 bases). The CDR3 consists of 12 residues. V shed 3 bases and J shed 5 bases, with 8 bases lying between them. CDR1 and CDR2 (germline): MNHEY, SMNVEV (reference sequence).

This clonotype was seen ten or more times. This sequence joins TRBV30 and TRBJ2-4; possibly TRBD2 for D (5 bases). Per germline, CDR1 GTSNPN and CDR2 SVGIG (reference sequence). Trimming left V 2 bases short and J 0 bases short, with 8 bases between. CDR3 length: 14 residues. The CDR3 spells CAWSNGVAKNIQYF. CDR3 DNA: TGTGCCTGGAGTAACGGGGTAGCCAAAAACATTCAGTACTTC. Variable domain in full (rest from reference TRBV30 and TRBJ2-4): SQTIHQWPATLVQPVGSPLSLECTVEGTSNPNLYWYRQAAGRGLQLLFYSVGIGQISSEVPQNLSASRPQDRQFILSSKKLLLSDSGFYLCAWSNGVAKNIQYFGAGTRLSVL.

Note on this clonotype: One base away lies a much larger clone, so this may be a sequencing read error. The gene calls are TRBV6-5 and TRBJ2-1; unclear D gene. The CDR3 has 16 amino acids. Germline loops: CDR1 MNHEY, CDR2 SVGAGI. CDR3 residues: CASSYQGSRSYNKQFF. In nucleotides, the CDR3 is TGTGCCAGCAGTTACCAAGGTAGCAGATCCTACAATAAGCAGTTCTTC.

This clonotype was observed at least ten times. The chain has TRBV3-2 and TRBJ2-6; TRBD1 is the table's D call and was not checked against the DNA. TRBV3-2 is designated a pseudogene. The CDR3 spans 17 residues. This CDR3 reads CASSPKQGHRGANVLTF. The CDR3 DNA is TGTGCCAGCAGTCCGAAGCAGGGGCATCGTGGGGCCAACGTCCTGACTTTC.

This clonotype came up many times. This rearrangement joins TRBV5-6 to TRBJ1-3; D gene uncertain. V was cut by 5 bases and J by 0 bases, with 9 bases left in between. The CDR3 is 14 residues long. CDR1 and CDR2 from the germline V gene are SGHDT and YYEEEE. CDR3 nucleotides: TGTGCCAGCAGTTTTGATCGCTCTGGAAACACCATATATTTT. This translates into CASSFDRSGNTIYF.

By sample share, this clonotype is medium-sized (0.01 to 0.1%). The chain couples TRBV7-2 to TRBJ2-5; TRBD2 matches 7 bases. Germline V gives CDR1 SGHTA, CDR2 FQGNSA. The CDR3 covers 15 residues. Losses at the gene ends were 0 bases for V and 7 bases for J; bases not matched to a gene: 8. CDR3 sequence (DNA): TGTGCCAGCAGCTTAGCGTCCAGGCCGGGAGGGACCCAGTACTTC. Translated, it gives CASSLASRPGGTQYF.

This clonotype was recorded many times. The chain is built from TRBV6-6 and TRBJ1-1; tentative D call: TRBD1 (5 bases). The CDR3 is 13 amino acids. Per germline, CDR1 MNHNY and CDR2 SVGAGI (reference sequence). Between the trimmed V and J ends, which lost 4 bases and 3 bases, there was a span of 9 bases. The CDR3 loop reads CASSSRDDTEAFF. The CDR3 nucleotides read TGTGCCAGCAGTTCCAGGGATGACACTGAAGCTTTCTTT.

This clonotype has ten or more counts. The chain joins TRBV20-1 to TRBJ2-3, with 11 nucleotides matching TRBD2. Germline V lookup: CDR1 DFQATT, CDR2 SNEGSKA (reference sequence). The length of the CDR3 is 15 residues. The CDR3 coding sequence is TGCAGCCTGTCCCTGACTAGCGGGACTACAGATACGCAGTATTTT. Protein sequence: CSLSLTSGTTDTQYF.

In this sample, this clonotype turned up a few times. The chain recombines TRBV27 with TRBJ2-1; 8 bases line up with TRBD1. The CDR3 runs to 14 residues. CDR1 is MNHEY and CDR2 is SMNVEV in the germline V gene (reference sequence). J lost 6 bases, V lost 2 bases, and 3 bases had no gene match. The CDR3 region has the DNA TGTGCCAGCAGTTTAGCAGGGGGCATCAATGAGCAGTTCTTC. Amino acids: CASSLAGGINEQFF.

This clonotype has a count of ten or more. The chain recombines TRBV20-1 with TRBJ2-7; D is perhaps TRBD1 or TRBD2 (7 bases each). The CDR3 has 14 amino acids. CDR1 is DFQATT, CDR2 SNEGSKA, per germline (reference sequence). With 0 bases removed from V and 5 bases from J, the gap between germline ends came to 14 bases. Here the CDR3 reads CSARDSGGTNEQYF. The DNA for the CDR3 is TGCAGTGCTAGAGATTCAGGGGGGACTAACGAGCAGTACTTC.

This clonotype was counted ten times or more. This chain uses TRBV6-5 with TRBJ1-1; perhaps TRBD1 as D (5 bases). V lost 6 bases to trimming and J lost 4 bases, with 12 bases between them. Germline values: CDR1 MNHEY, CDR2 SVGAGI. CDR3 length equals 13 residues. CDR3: CASRGTFRTEAFF. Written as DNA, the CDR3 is TGTGCCAGCAGGGGGACTTTCCGCACTGAAGCTTTCTTT.

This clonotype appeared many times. The chain's CDR3 is CSVEGLYNEQFF. For the CDR3, the DNA is TGCAGCGTTGAGGGCTTGTACAATGAGCAGTTCTTC. The genes are TRBV29-1 and TRBJ2-1; D uncertain. This CDR3 region has 12 residues. Trimming pared 3 bases from V and 4 bases from J, leaving 7 bases between. CDR1 SQVTM and CDR2 ANQGSEA come from the germline V gene.

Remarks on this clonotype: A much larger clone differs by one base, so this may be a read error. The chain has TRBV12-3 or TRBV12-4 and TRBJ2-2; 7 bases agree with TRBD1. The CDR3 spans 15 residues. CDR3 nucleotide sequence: TGTGCCTGCAGACAGAACAGGGGAGCTACCGGGGAGCTGTTTTTT. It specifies CACRQNRGATGELFF.

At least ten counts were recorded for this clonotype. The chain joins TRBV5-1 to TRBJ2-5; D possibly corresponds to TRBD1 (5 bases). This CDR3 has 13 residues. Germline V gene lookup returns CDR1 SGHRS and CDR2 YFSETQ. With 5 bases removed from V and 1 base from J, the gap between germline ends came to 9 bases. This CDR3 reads CASRSGAQETQYF. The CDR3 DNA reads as TGCGCCAGCAGGTCTGGGGCCCAAGAGACCCAGTACTTC.

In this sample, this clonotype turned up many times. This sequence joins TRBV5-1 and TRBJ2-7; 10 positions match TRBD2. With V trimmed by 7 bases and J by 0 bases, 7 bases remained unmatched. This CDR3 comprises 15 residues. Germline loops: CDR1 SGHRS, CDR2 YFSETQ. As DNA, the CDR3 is TGCGCCAGCTCTACGACTAGCGGGCGCTCCTACGAGCAGTACTTC. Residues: CASSTTSGRSYEQYF.

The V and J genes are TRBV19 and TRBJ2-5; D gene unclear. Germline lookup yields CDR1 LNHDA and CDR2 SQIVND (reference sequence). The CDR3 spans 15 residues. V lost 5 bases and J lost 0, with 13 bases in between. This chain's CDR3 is CASSGAWQYQETQYF. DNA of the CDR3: TGTGCCAGTAGTGGAGCTTGGCAGTACCAAGAGACCCAGTACTTC.

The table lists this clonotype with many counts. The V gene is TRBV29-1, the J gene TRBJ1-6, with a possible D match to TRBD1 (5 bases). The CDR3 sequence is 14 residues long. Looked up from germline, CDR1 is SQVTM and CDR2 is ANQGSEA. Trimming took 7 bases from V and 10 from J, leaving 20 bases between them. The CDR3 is CSATTGGAGSPLHF. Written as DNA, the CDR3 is TGCAGCGCAACCACCGGCGGGGCCGGGTCACCCCTCCACTTT.

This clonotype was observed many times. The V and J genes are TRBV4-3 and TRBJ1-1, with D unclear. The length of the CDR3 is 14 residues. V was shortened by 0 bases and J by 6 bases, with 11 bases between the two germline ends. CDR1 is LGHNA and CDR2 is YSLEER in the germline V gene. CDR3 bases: TGCGCCAGCAGCCAAGATCGCTACAGCCCTGAAGCTTTCTTT. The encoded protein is CASSQDRYSPEAFF.

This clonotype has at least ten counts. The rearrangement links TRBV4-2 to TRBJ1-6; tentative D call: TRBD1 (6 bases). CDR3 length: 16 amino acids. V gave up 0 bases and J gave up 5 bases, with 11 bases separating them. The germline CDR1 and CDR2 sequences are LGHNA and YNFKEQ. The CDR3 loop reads CASSQERTADNSPLHF. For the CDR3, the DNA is TGTGCCAGCAGCCAAGAAAGGACAGCCGATAATTCACCCCTCCACTTT.

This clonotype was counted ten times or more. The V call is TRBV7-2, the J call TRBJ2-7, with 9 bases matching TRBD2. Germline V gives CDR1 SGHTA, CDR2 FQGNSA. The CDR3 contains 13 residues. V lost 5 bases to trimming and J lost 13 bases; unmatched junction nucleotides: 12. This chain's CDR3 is CASSHDPRSGSYF. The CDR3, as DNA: TGTGCCAGCAGCCACGACCCCCGTAGCGGGAGTTACTTC.

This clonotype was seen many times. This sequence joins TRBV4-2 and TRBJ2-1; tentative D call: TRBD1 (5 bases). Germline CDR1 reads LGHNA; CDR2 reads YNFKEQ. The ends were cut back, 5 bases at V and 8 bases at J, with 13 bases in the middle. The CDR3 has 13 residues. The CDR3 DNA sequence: TGTGCCAGCAGCGCACAGGAGTTCGATGAGCAGTTCTTC. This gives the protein CASSAQEFDEQFF.

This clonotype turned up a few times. CDR3 coding DNA: TGTGCCATCAGTGGAGGTGTAGGGGGCCGGAATGAAAAACTGTTTTTT. Protein sequence: CAISGGVGGRNEKLFF. This chain links TRBV10-3 with TRBJ1-4; TRBD1 agrees at 7 bases. V trimming: 4 bases; J trimming: 5 bases; junction bases outside the gene matches: 10. The CDR3 is 16 amino acids. CDR1 is ENHRY and CDR2 is SYGVKD in the germline V gene.